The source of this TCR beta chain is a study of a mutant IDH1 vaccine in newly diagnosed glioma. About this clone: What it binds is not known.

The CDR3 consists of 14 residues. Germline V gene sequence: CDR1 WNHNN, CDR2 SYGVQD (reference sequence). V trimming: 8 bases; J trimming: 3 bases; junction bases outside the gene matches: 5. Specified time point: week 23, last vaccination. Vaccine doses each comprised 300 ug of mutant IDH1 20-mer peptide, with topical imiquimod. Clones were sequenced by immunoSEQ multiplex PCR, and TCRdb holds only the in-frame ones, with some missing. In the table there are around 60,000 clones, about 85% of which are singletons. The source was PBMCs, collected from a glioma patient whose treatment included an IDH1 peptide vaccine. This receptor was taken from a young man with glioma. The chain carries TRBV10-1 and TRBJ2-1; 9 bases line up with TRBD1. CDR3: CASSQTGGYNEQFF. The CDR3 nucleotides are TGCGCCAGCTCCCAGACAGGGGGCTACAATGAGCAGTTCTTC.